The 12 T cell receptor beta chains in this list originate from one sample, sequenced in a study of human T cells and chemical hapten exposure. TCRdb recomputed calls from the RACE reads with MiXCR, one row per CDR3 protein. The sample contains some 93,000 distinct CDR3 sequences, about 8.8% of which appear only once. Sample time point: healthy volunteer bleed at 2 weeks. RNA extraction used unfractionated whole blood as the source of total RNA. Specimen: whole blood. These receptors all come from a female donor in good health. Some clones in this sample may be carry-over from other donors' samples.

This clonotype was picked up many times. This chain joins TRBV20-1 and TRBJ1-2; a weak D match, TRBD1 (6 bases). The V end lost 7 bases, the J end lost 0 bases, and 15 bases lay between the germline ends. The CDR3 sequence is 14 residues long. Germline-derived CDR1 and CDR2 are DFQATT and SNEGSKA (reference sequence). CDR3 in amino acids: CSVAGTLSNYGYTF. Written as DNA, the CDR3 is TGCAGTGTAGCGGGGACACTCTCTAACTATGGCTACACCTTC.

The chain joins TRBV5-1 to TRBJ2-3, with 10 positions matching TRBD1. Trimming at V came to 2 bases and at J to 6 bases, leaving 9 bases not matched to a gene. The CDR3 loop spans 16 amino acids. Germline CDR1 reads SGHRS; CDR2 reads YFSETQ. CDR3 DNA: TGCGCCAGCAGCTTCGGACAGGGGGACCTCGTTGATACGCAGTATTTT. Protein: CASSFGQGDLVDTQYF.

The chain carries TRBV9 and TRBJ2-3, with D possibly matching TRBD1 (6 bases). This CDR3 region has 15 residues. Looked up from germline, CDR1 is SGDLS and CDR2 is YYNGEE. V was pared by 3 bases and J by 2 bases, with 13 bases between. CDR3 sequence (DNA): TGTGCCAGCAGCGCCCACAGGGCTCACACAGATACGCAGTATTTT. This translates into CASSAHRAHTDTQYF.

This sequence joins TRBV25-1 and TRBJ1-1, with D unresolved. V lost 1 base to trimming and J lost 11 bases, with 14 bases between them. The CDR3 totals 13 residues. Germline CDR1 MGHDK, CDR2 SYGVNS. CDR3 coding DNA: TGTGCCAGCAGTGAATTTGGAGGTTTGGAGGCTTTCTTT. Its protein is CASSEFGGLEAFF.

Ten or more counts support this clonotype. The genes are TRBV12-3 or TRBV12-4 and TRBJ2-3; D ambiguous. V lost 2 bases to trimming and J lost 4 bases, with 13 bases between them. This CDR3 is built from 15 residues. CDR3 residues: CASSLLGLGADTQYF. In nucleotides, the CDR3 is TGTGCCAGCAGTTTATTAGGGCTAGGCGCAGATACGCAGTATTTT.

The V gene is TRBV19, the J gene TRBJ1-1; 9 bases fit TRBD1. Trimming at V came to 6 bases and at J to 4 bases, leaving 9 bases not matched to a gene. The germline gives CDR1 LNHDA, CDR2 SQIVND (reference sequence). This CDR3 is built from 15 residues. The CDR3 is CASSSPGQGVTEAFF. CDR3 DNA sequence: TGTGCCAGTAGCTCTCCGGGACAGGGTGTCACTGAAGCTTTCTTT.

Regarding this clonotype: This may come from a read error, since a much larger clone is one base off. The V call is TRBV3-1, the J call TRBJ2-6; no reliable D call. The V gene's germline CDR1 is LGHDT and CDR2 YNNKEL (reference sequence). The CDR3 contains 18 residues. In DNA, the CDR3 is TGTGCCAGCAGCCAAGATCGGGTCTTGGGCTCTGGGACCAACGTCCTGACTTTC. Its translation is CASSQDRVLGSGTNVLTF.

V gene TRBV2 combines with J gene TRBJ1-5; maybe TRBD1 (6 bases). CDR1 and CDR2 (germline): SNHLY, FYNNEI. The V end was cut by 7 bases, the J end by 6 bases, with 22 bases between. This CDR3 region has 16 residues. The chain's CDR3 is CASKPPTAGVGQPQHF. CDR3 sequence (DNA): TGTGCCAGCAAGCCCCCGACAGCAGGGGTGGGTCAGCCCCAGCATTTT. Based on the CDR3 plus reference TRBV2 and TRBJ1-5, the full variable domain is EPEVTQTPSHQVTQMGQEVILRCVPISNHLYFYWYRQILGQKVEFLVSFYNNEISEKSEIFDDQFSVERPDGSNFTLKIRSTKLEDSAMYFCASKPPTAGVGQPQHFGDGTRLSIL.

This clonotype has at least ten counts. J is TRBJ2-7 and V is TRBV18; no reliable D call. The germline V and J ends were trimmed by 3 bases and 2 bases, with 11 bases remaining between them. CDR3 length equals 14 residues. Germline V lookup: CDR1 KGHSH, CDR2 LQKENI. CDR3 loop: CASSPRTATYEQYF. The CDR3 coding sequence is TGTGCCAGCTCACCCCGGACGGCTACCTACGAGCAGTACTTC.

The chain employs TRBV2 and TRBJ2-5; maybe TRBD2 (6 bases). This CDR3 contains 13 residues. From germline, CDR1 is SNHLY and CDR2 FYNNEI. Trimming left V 1 base short and J 5 bases short, with 8 bases between. For the CDR3, the DNA is TGTGCCAGCAGTGAAGGCCGGGGGGAGACCCAGTACTTC. It encodes CASSEGRGETQYF.

The rearrangement joins TRBV9 to TRBJ2-5; D gene unclear. The CDR3 is 11 residues long. V lost 3 bases and J 6 bases, leaving 6 bases between the germline ends. Germline CDR1 SGDLS, CDR2 YYNGEE. The CDR3 bases are TGTGCCAGCAGCGGTGGGAAGACCCAGTACTTC. Encoded protein: CASSGGKTQYF.

The chain couples TRBV28 to TRBJ2-7; weak D call: TRBD2 (6 bases). This CDR3 contains 16 residues. In germline, CDR1 is MDHEN, CDR2 SYDVKM. V gave up 3 bases and J gave up 9 bases, with 24 bases separating them. CDR3 in amino acids: CASSLIGTFNSQGQYF. The CDR3 bases are TGTGCCAGCAGTTTGATTGGGACTTTTAACTCCCAGGGGCAGTACTTC.